These T cell receptor beta chains were read from a single sample in a study of shared clonotypes between healthy human individuals. Data came from immunoSEQ multiplex PCR; TCRdb stores just in-frame clones and leaves some out. Among 2 million to 2.5 million clones, 85% to 95% were seen once, and the ten largest hold 0.37%. Material: naive CD4+ T cells from PBMCs. These receptors were obtained from a man aged 18 to 29 in good health. Some clones in this sample may be carry-over from other donors' samples. CDR3s include the opening cysteine and the closing phenylalanine or tryptophan. D genes are given only for firm matches. Size values are once, few and many counts, or a class for expanded clones, and some rows have none.

abundance: -
v_gene: TRBV28
j_gene: TRBJ1-1
d_gene: TRBD1
CDR3nt: TGTGCCAGCAAATTTATGGCAGGGGGGGACACTGAAGCTTTCTTT
CDR3aa: CASKFMAGGDTEAFF

abundance: -
v_gene: TRBV5-1
j_gene: TRBJ1-1
d_gene: -
CDR3nt: TGCGCCAGCAGCTCGGACAGCAGGAGGAACACTGAAGCTTTCTTT
CDR3aa: CASSSDSRRNTEAFF

abundance: -
v_gene: TRBV7-2
j_gene: TRBJ2-1
d_gene: -
CDR3nt: TGTGCCAGCAGCTTAGGTGCTCCTTGGGGTGAGCAGTTCTTC
CDR3aa: CASSLGAPWGEQFF

abundance: -
v_gene: TRBV7-8
j_gene: TRBJ1-2
d_gene: -
CDR3nt: TGTGCCAGCAGCTTAGGGTCCACTCTTAGCCCTAACTATGGCTACACCTTC
CDR3aa: CASSLGSTLSPNYGYTF

abundance: -
v_gene: TRBV9
j_gene: TRBJ1-3
d_gene: -
CDR3nt: TGTGCCAGCAGCCCCCCATCTGGAAACACCATATATTTT
CDR3aa: CASSPPSGNTIYF

abundance: -
v_gene: TRBV5-1
j_gene: TRBJ1-3
d_gene: -
CDR3nt: TGCGCCAGCAGCTTGCAGGCAGGCCCAAGGACGGGCTCTGGAAACACCATATATTTT
CDR3aa: CASSLQAGPRTGSGNTIYF

abundance: -
v_gene: TRBV14
j_gene: TRBJ2-1
d_gene: -
CDR3nt: TGTGCCAGCAGCCCTCTCACCGCCGGCCACTACAATGAGCAGTTCTTC
CDR3aa: CASSPLTAGHYNEQFF

abundance: -
v_gene: TRBV7-9
j_gene: TRBJ2-1
d_gene: -
CDR3nt: TGTGCCAGCAGCGCTCGAACGGGACTCCCAGGAGACAATGAGCAGTTCTTC
CDR3aa: CASSARTGLPGDNEQFF

abundance: -
v_gene: TRBV5-6
j_gene: TRBJ2-2
d_gene: TRBD2
CDR3nt: TGTGCCAGCAGCCTAGCGGGAGTCCCCGGGGAGCTGTTTTTT
CDR3aa: CASSLAGVPGELFF

abundance: -
v_gene: TRBV5-5
j_gene: TRBJ1-4
d_gene: TRBD1
CDR3nt: TGTGCCAGCAGCTTGGGACAGGGTCGTGAAAAACTGTTTTTT
CDR3aa: CASSLGQGREKLFF

abundance: few
v_gene: TRBV5-1
j_gene: TRBJ1-1
d_gene: -
CDR3nt: TGCGCCAGCAGCTTGAACGGGGGGCTGGACACTGAAGCTTTCTTT
CDR3aa: CASSLNGGLDTEAFF

abundance: -
v_gene: TRBV5-1
j_gene: TRBJ2-1
d_gene: -
CDR3nt: TGCGCCAGCAGAGGGTCCGCCGGGAGCTCCTACAATGAGCAGTTCTTC
CDR3aa: CASRGSAGSSYNEQFF

abundance: -
v_gene: TRBV4-2
j_gene: TRBJ1-1
d_gene: TRBD1
CDR3nt: TGTGCCAGCAGCCGTCCCGGGACAGTGAGGTTGAACACTGAAGCTTTCTTT
CDR3aa: CASSRPGTVRLNTEAFF

abundance: -
v_gene: TRBV7-3
j_gene: TRBJ1-1
d_gene: TRBD1
CDR3nt: TGTGCCAGCAGCTTAGCCGGACAGGGGAGGACTGAAGCTTTCTTT
CDR3aa: CASSLAGQGRTEAFF

abundance: -
v_gene: TRBV11-1
j_gene: TRBJ2-1
d_gene: -
CDR3nt: TGTGCCAGCAGCTTAGTTCGTGGAGGGAGAGTAGGCAATGAGCAGTTCTTC
CDR3aa: CASSLVRGGRVGNEQFF

abundance: few
v_gene: TRBV5-4
j_gene: TRBJ1-1
d_gene: -
CDR3nt: TGTGCCAGCAGCTTGGAAGCGGCCTCTTTTGAAGCTTTCTTT
CDR3aa: CASSLEAASFEAFF

abundance: -
v_gene: TRBV6-1
j_gene: TRBJ2-7
d_gene: TRBD1
CDR3nt: TGTGCCAGCAACCGACGGACAGGGGATTACGAGCAGTACTTC
CDR3aa: CASNRRTGDYEQYF

abundance: -
v_gene: TRBV4-3
j_gene: TRBJ1-2
d_gene: TRBD1
CDR3nt: TGCGCCAGCAGCCAAGGCCCGGGACAGGGCGGCTATGGCTACACCTTC
CDR3aa: CASSQGPGQGGYGYTF

abundance: -
v_gene: TRBV5-3
j_gene: TRBJ2-1
d_gene: TRBD2
CDR3nt: TGTGCCCTACAACTTGGGGGGGTACTCTACAATGAGCAGTTCTTC
CDR3aa: CALQLGGVLYNEQFF

abundance: once
v_gene: TRBV28
j_gene: TRBJ1-6
d_gene: -
CDR3nt: TGTGCCAGCAGTTTTGGTCGGAGTAATTCACCCCTCCACTTT
CDR3aa: CASSFGRSNSPLHF

abundance: -
v_gene: TRBV5-6
j_gene: TRBJ1-4
d_gene: TRBD1
CDR3nt: TGTGCCAGCAGCTTGAGACAGGGGAAGAGAGAAAAACTGTTTTTT
CDR3aa: CASSLRQGKREKLFF

abundance: once
v_gene: TRBV29-1
j_gene: TRBJ2-2
d_gene: TRBD2
CDR3nt: TGCAGCGCTAGGGGGCAGGGACTAGCTGGCGGGGAGCTGTTTTTT
CDR3aa: CSARGQGLAGGELFF

abundance: once
v_gene: TRBV4-3
j_gene: TRBJ1-5
d_gene: -
CDR3nt: TGCGCCAGCAGCCAAGATCCTCCGGGAGTAGGCAGCAATCAGCCCCAGCATTTT
CDR3aa: CASSQDPPGVGSNQPQHF

abundance: few
v_gene: TRBV9
j_gene: TRBJ2-3
d_gene: -
CDR3nt: TGTGCCAGCAGCGTAGGAGATACGCAGTATTTT
CDR3aa: CASSVGDTQYF

abundance: -
v_gene: TRBV14
j_gene: TRBJ2-7
d_gene: TRBD2
CDR3nt: TGTGCCAGCAGTCCCCGGACTAGCGGGGGGCCTGAGCAGTACTTC
CDR3aa: CASSPRTSGGPEQYF

abundance: -
v_gene: TRBV5-4
j_gene: TRBJ2-3
d_gene: TRBD1
CDR3nt: TGTGCCAGCAGCCCCGGACAGGGCACAGATACGCAGTATTTT
CDR3aa: CASSPGQGTDTQYF

abundance: -
v_gene: TRBV28
j_gene: TRBJ1-5
d_gene: TRBD1
CDR3nt: TGTGCCAGCAGCCGGGACAGGATTTATCAGCCCCAGCATTTT
CDR3aa: CASSRDRIYQPQHF

abundance: -
v_gene: TRBV5-1
j_gene: TRBJ1-1
d_gene: -
CDR3nt: TGCGCCAGCAGCTTCGGGTGGGCGGAGGACACTGAAGCTTTCTTT
CDR3aa: CASSFGWAEDTEAFF

abundance: -
v_gene: TRBV7-2
j_gene: TRBJ1-4
d_gene: -
CDR3nt: TGTGCCAGCAGCTTAAGAAGTGAAAAACTGTTTTTT
CDR3aa: CASSLRSEKLFF

abundance: once
v_gene: TRBV4-3
j_gene: TRBJ1-1
d_gene: -
CDR3nt: TGCGCCAGCAGCCACTCCTCGGGAGGGGCGAACACTGAAGCTTTCTTT
CDR3aa: CASSHSSGGANTEAFF

abundance: -
v_gene: TRBV10-2
j_gene: TRBJ2-7
d_gene: -
CDR3nt: TGCGCCAGCAGTGGAGAACGGACCGCGAGCTCCTACGAGCAGTACTTC
CDR3aa: CASSGERTASSYEQYF